This entry describes one T cell receptor beta chain. The antigen remains unidentified. Trimming removed 5 bases from V and 12 bases from J; junction bases left unmatched: 18. CDR3 size: 15 residues. Germline CDR1 reads SEHNR; CDR2 reads FQNEAQ (reference sequence). Next came a second PCR, run for about 7 to 11 cycles, which used a sample-barcoded 5' primer along with a J-beta primer mix. TCRdb reanalysed the 5' RACE reads using MiXCR and keeps one entry per CDR3 protein. The sample contains over 1,300,000 distinct CDR3 sequences, almost 60% of which appear only once. This record belongs to a study of blood T cells in healthy people across ages. Study observations and caveats: Measured against age, TCR beta diversity per million T cells decreased in a roughly linear manner.

A minimum of 6 micrograms of total RNA was extracted per sample. Specimen: blood. The V call is TRBV7-9, the J call TRBJ2-7; TRBD2 matches at 8 bases. This TCR derives from a man aged 18 to 29 in good health. This CDR3 reads CASSPPLSGRETRYF. The CDR3, as DNA: TGTGCCAGCAGCCCCCCCCTGAGCGGGAGAGAGACCCGGTACTTC.